Presented here are 26 T cell receptor beta chains from one specimen sequenced in a study of T cells after yellow fever vaccination. TCRdb ran MiXCR on the 5' RACE reads and lists one entry per CDR3 protein. Found here are some 320,000 distinct CDR3 sequences, about 10% of them singletons; the top ten hold 3% to 3.5%. The sample consisted of CD4+ T cells sorted from PBMCs, taken 45 days after the yellow fever booster vaccination. Receptors originate from a man aged 18 to 30 who received the YFV17D yellow fever vaccine.

This clonotype has more than one count but fewer than ten. The rearrangement links TRBV7-9 to TRBJ1-3; TRBD1 aligns across 7 bases. Germline loops: CDR1 SEHNR, CDR2 FQNEAQ (reference sequence). The CDR3 sequence is 14 residues long. V shed 5 bases and J 2 bases; nucleotides not matched to a gene: 3. CDR3 in amino acids: CASSRQGAGNTIYF. The CDR3 region has the DNA TGTGCCAGCAGCCGACAGGGAGCTGGAAACACCATATATTTT.

This clonotype was seen repeatedly, ten times or more. This sequence joins TRBV7-9 and TRBJ2-3; the D is unclear. V was clipped by 5 bases and J by 0 bases, with 15 bases between them. Germline V gene data show CDR1 as SEHNR and CDR2 as FQNEAQ (reference sequence). This CDR3 region has 16 residues. The CDR3 DNA follows: TGTGCCAGCAGCCGTACCAGGACCTTTAGCACAGATACGCAGTATTTT. Protein: CASSRTRTFSTDTQYF.

The chain recombines TRBV5-1 with TRBJ2-3; D possibly corresponds to TRBD2 (6 bases). Per the germline V gene, CDR1 is SGHRS and CDR2 is YFSETQ. The CDR3 loop spans 15 amino acids. With 9 bases removed from V and 2 bases from J, the gap between germline ends came to 19 bases. The chain's CDR3 is CATSRAEGDTDTQYF. In DNA form, the CDR3 reads TGCGCCACCAGTCGTGCGGAGGGTGACACAGATACGCAGTATTTT.

This clonotype was detected many times. The rearrangement joins TRBV12-3 or TRBV12-4 to TRBJ2-1; D is unresolved. Trimming removed 0 bases from V and 8 bases from J, with 2 bases in between. CDR3 length: 11 amino acids. The CDR3: CASSLADEQFF. CDR3 nucleotide sequence: TGTGCCAGCAGTTTAGCGGATGAGCAGTTCTTC.

The rearrangement links TRBV5-1 to TRBJ2-1, with D maybe TRBD2 (6 bases). Germline V lookup: CDR1 SGHRS, CDR2 YFSETQ. The V end lost 1 base, the J end lost 5 bases, and 13 bases lay between the germline ends. The CDR3 runs to 15 residues. The CDR3 here is CASSLRLARNNEQFF. The CDR3 coding sequence is TGCGCCAGCAGCTTGCGTCTAGCGCGAAACAATGAGCAGTTCTTC.

This clonotype was picked up a small number of times. The chain joins TRBV24-1 to TRBJ1-4; TRBD1 matches at 7 bases. CDR3 length equals 15 residues. Germline CDR1 KGHDR, CDR2 SFDVKD. With 3 bases clipped from V and 8 bases from J, the junction kept 8 bases outside the gene matches. The CDR3, as DNA: TGTGCCACCAGTGATGATACAGGGGTTTCAGAAAAACTGTTTTTT. This sequence encodes CATSDDTGVSEKLFF.

Only a few counts were recorded for this clonotype. The chain carries TRBV2 and TRBJ2-5; D ambiguous. V lost 3 bases and J lost 0, with 5 bases in between. The CDR3 has 13 amino acids. The V gene's germline CDR1 is SNHLY and CDR2 FYNNEI. DNA of the CDR3: TGTGCCAGCAGTGACAGGTACCAAGAGACCCAGTACTTC. Translated: CASSDRYQETQYF.

This clonotype was observed many times. As DNA, the CDR3 is TGTGCCAGCTCCCAGACTGGGACAGGGGTCACCGGGGAGCTGTTTTTT. This codes for CASSQTGTGVTGELFF. The J gene is TRBJ2-2, the V gene TRBV18; the match to TRBD1 covers 10 bases. Trimming at V came to 6 bases and at J to 4 bases, leaving 8 bases not matched to a gene. Looked up from germline, CDR1 is KGHSH and CDR2 is LQKENI. The CDR3 length is 16 residues.

There are a few counts of this clonotype. The genes are TRBV7-2 and TRBJ2-2; 8 nucleotides match TRBD2. Per the germline V gene, CDR1 is SGHTA and CDR2 is FQGNSA. J was trimmed by 4 bases and V by 2 bases; bases with no gene match: 9. The CDR3 is 17 amino acids. The CDR3 reads CASSLRFGGVRTGELFF. As DNA, the CDR3 is TGTGCCAGCAGCTTACGGTTCGGGGGGGTTCGCACCGGGGAGCTGTTTTTT.

The V call is TRBV6-2 or TRBV6-3, the J call TRBJ2-3; 8 nucleotides line up with TRBD2. V was clipped by 6 bases and J by 3 bases; unmatched bases: 5. Germline CDR1 and CDR2: MNHEY and SVGEGT. The length of the CDR3 is 14 residues. The CDR3 spells CASRIGGATDTQYF. The CDR3 nucleotides read TGTGCCAGCAGAATCGGGGGGGCGACAGATACGCAGTATTTT.

The rearrangement uses TRBV7-3 and TRBJ2-3; 8 nucleotides align to TRBD2. This CDR3 is 19 amino acids long. The junction had 18 bases not matched to a gene; V was cut back by 5 bases and J by 2 bases. The V gene's germline CDR1 is SGHTA and CDR2 FQGTGA. For the CDR3, the DNA is TGTGCCAGCAGCGCACCCCGGCCTAGCCAGCGGGGGTACACAGATACGCAGTATTTT. The encoded protein is CASSAPRPSQRGYTDTQYF.

A few counts support this clonotype. This rearrangement joins TRBV20-1 to TRBJ1-2; D gene unclear. Germline loops: CDR1 DFQATT, CDR2 SNEGSKA (reference sequence). The CDR3 is made up of 11 amino acids. Trimming shortened V by 8 bases and J by 0 bases, and 7 bases separated the two germline ends. CDR3 region: CSRRANYGYTF. The CDR3 DNA follows: TGCAGTCGGAGGGCTAACTATGGCTACACCTTC.

This rearrangement joins TRBV25-1 to TRBJ1-1; no clear D gene. The CDR3 is made up of 13 amino acids. Trimming pared 4 bases from V and 3 bases from J, leaving 9 bases between. Germline CDR1 and CDR2: MGHDK and SYGVNS. CDR3 bases: TGTGCCAGCAGTGCCCGCGCGTACACTGAAGCTTTCTTT. Translating it yields CASSARAYTEAFF.

The V gene is TRBV7-2, the J gene TRBJ2-4; tentatively, D is TRBD2 (6 bases). Germline V gene lookup returns CDR1 SGHTA and CDR2 FQGNSA. Trimming removed 5 bases at V and 0 bases at J, with 17 bases between. The CDR3 contains 17 residues. In DNA form, the CDR3 reads TGTGCCAGCAGCCGGGGGTCCTCCGGGGTAGCCAAAAACATTCAGTACTTC. This codes for CASSRGSSGVAKNIQYF.

This clonotype was observed a few times. The chain links TRBV5-1 to TRBJ1-4; D is perhaps TRBD1 (5 bases). CDR3 length: 16 amino acids. Per the germline V gene, CDR1 is SGHRS and CDR2 is YFSETQ. Trimming shortened V by 5 bases and J by 8 bases, and 22 bases separated the two germline ends. The CDR3 loop reads CASRSTPGTPAEKLFF. CDR3 coding DNA: TGCGCCAGCAGATCTACGCCCGGGACTCCGGCAGAAAAACTGTTTTTT.

This sequence joins TRBV7-9 and TRBJ1-1; the match to TRBD1 covers 9 bases. The CDR3 contains 15 residues. J lost 5 bases, V lost 1 base, and 5 bases had no gene match. The germline gives CDR1 SEHNR, CDR2 FQNEAQ (reference sequence). For the CDR3, the DNA is TGTGCCAGCAGCTTAGGACGGACAGGGGCAACTGAAGCTTTCTTT. Its protein product is CASSLGRTGATEAFF. Supplemented by reference TRBV7-9 and TRBJ1-1, the full variable domain reads DTGVSQNPRHKITKRGQNVTFRCDPISEHNRLYWYRQTLGQGPEFLTYFQNEAQLEKSRLLSDRFSAERPKGSFSTLEIQRTEQGDSAMYLCASSLGRTGATEAFFGQGTRLTVV.

The chain recombines TRBV5-1 with TRBJ2-5; TRBD2 aligns across 12 bases. Germline assignment: CDR1 SGHRS and CDR2 YFSETQ. The J segment lost 4 bases and the V segment lost 5 bases, leaving 6 bases of the junction unmatched. This CDR3 has 15 amino acids. The DNA of the CDR3 is TGCGCCAGCAGGGACCTACTAGCGGGGGGAGAGACCCAGTACTTC. It codes for CASRDLLAGGETQYF.

The genes are TRBV29-1 and TRBJ2-3, with 9 bases matching TRBD2. After removal of 8 bases from V and 3 bases from J, the junction contained 6 bases not matched to a gene. CDR1 and CDR2 (germline): SQVTM, ANQGSEA. This CDR3 spans 13 amino acids. For the CDR3, the DNA is TGCAGCACCAGCGGGGGGAGGACAGATACGCAGTATTTT. This translates into CSTSGGRTDTQYF.

This clonotype was observed a few times. CDR3 bases: TGTGCCAGTACTGCGAGACAGGGTGGTGAAGATGAAAAACTGTTTTTT. It specifies CASTARQGGEDEKLFF. This sequence joins TRBV19 and TRBJ1-4; 7 bases fit TRBD1. The germline CDR1 and CDR2 sequences are LNHDA and SQIVND (reference sequence). The trim removed 7 bases at V and 6 bases at J, leaving 14 bases unmatched. This CDR3 contains 16 residues.

This clonotype was counted between two and nine times. The chain joins TRBV20-1 to TRBJ2-1; 12 bases agree with TRBD2. This CDR3 contains 18 residues. The trim removed 4 bases at V and 5 bases at J, leaving 15 bases unmatched. Germline assignment: CDR1 DFQATT and CDR2 SNEGSKA (reference sequence). CDR3 DNA: TGCAGTGCTATTCCGGGACTAGCGGGCCGACCTATAAACAATGAGCAGTTCTTC. Its protein product is CSAIPGLAGRPINNEQFF.

This clonotype was seen only a few times. The chain carries TRBV28 and TRBJ2-2; perhaps TRBD1 as D (5 bases). CDR1 and CDR2 from the germline V gene are MDHEN and SYDVKM. The CDR3 extends over 14 amino acids. V lost 6 bases and J 4 bases, leaving 12 bases between the germline ends. CDR3 sequence (DNA): TGTGCCAGCAGGGCACAGGCGATCACCGGGGAGCTGTTTTTT. Residues: CASRAQAITGELFF. Combining the CDR3 with reference TRBV28 and TRBJ2-2 gives the whole variable domain DVKVTQSSRYLVKRTGEKVFLECVQDMDHENMFWYRQDPGLGLRLIYFSYDVKMKEKGDIPEGYSVSREKKERFSLILESASTNQTSMYLCASRAQAITGELFFGEGSRLTVL.

There are many counts of this clonotype. This sequence joins TRBV6-5 and TRBJ2-1; D remains unclear. This CDR3 has 14 amino acids. V was trimmed by 0 bases and J by 6 bases, leaving 9 bases between them. In germline, CDR1 is MNHEY, CDR2 SVGAGI. In nucleotides, the CDR3 is TGTGCCAGCAGTTACTCTCTGTGGGTCAATGAGCAGTTCTTC. Its protein is CASSYSLWVNEQFF.

The chain employs TRBV28 and TRBJ2-1; the match to TRBD1 covers 7 bases. There are 15 residues in the CDR3. V shed 7 bases, J shed 6 bases, and the junction held 12 bases outside the gene matches. Germline loops: CDR1 MDHEN, CDR2 SYDVKM. CDR3: CASTLTPPGGNEQFF. For the CDR3, the DNA is TGTGCCAGCACCTTAACCCCTCCAGGGGGCAATGAGCAGTTCTTC.

This clonotype was counted at least ten times. A junction end diverges from the germline sequence, so it may reflect a read error. The CDR3 DNA reads TGTGCCAGCAGCCCCACAGGGGACCAGGAGACCCAGTACTTC. This sequence encodes CASSPTGDQETQYF. V usage is TRBV7-2 and J usage is TRBJ2-5; 7 nucleotides match TRBD1. Germline lookup yields CDR1 SGHTA and CDR2 FQGNSA. This CDR3 is 14 amino acids long.

This clonotype was detected ten times or more. The chain has TRBV3-1 and TRBJ2-2, with D possibly being TRBD1 or TRBD2 (5 bases each). V was pared by 3 bases and J by 2 bases, with 10 bases between. The CDR3 consists of 15 residues. Germline V gives CDR1 LGHDT, CDR2 YNNKEL (reference sequence). CDR3 in DNA: TGTGCCAGCAGCCAGAGGGGCAGTAACACCGGGGAGCTGTTTTTT. Residues: CASSQRGSNTGELFF.

This clonotype has only a few counts. V gene TRBV11-2 combines with J gene TRBJ2-3; possible D gene TRBD1, 6 bases. CDR3 size: 14 residues. Between the trimmed V and J ends, which lost 4 bases and 5 bases, there was a span of 13 bases. CDR1 SGHAT and CDR2 FQNNGV come from the germline V gene. The CDR3 sequence is CASSSDRLEDTQYF. In DNA, the CDR3 is TGTGCCAGCAGCTCTGACAGGTTAGAAGATACGCAGTATTTT.